A selection of T cell receptor beta chains follows, all from one sample in a study of T cell responses to AZD1222 COVID-19 vaccine. Repertoires were generated with immunoSEQ multiplex PCR, while TCRdb's copy carries only in-frame clones and drops some. The repertoire holds about 150,000 clones, over 90% seen once, with about 2.3% in the top ten. This sample comprised peripheral blood, obtained on day 0 of AZD1222 vaccination. The receptors were sampled from an adult in good health. Each CDR3 is given with its conserved first and last residue. The D gene is left open where the match is weak. A clone size is listed for some rows: how often the clone was seen (once, few, many), or a class if it is expanded.

d_call,clone_size,v_call,j_call,cdr3_nt,cdr3_aa
.,.,TRBV5-4,TRBJ2-5,TGTGCCAGCAGCGCCCGGGACGAAGAGACCCAGTACTTC,CASSARDEETQYF
.,.,TRBV24-1,TRBJ1-3,TGTGCCACCAGTGCAACAGGTTCTGGAAACACCATATATTTT,CATSATGSGNTIYF
.,.,TRBV29-1,TRBJ1-2,TGCAGCGTTGCTGAGGGCGGCTACACCTTC,CSVAEGGYTF
.,.,TRBV6-2/TRBV6-3,TRBJ2-7,TGTGCCAGCAGTTGGTGGCAGGACTACGAGCAGTACTTC,CASSWWQDYEQYF
.,.,TRBV19,TRBJ1-5,TGTGCCACTGCCGGGTGGGAACAGCCCCAGCATTTT,CATAGWEQPQHF
.,.,TRBV7-9,TRBJ2-7,TGTGCCAGCAGCGGCGGGATCCCATACTACGAGCAGTACTTC,CASSGGIPYYEQYF
TRBD1,.,TRBV18,TRBJ2-1,TGTGCCAGCTCACCACTAGGATCGACAGGGGACGATGAGCAGTTCTTC,CASSPLGSTGDDEQFF
TRBD2,few,TRBV5-1,TRBJ2-1,TGCGCCAGCAGACCCGGAGGACTAGCGAGTACCAATGAGCAGTTCTTC,CASRPGGLASTNEQFF
.,.,TRBV4-3,TRBJ2-7,TGCGCCAGCAGCCAAAACTATGATCTACCTAGCCCGGATCAGTACTTC,CASSQNYDLPSPDQYF
.,.,TRBV18,TRBJ1-1,TGTGCCAGCTCACCGGTGGGGGGATCGAACACTGAAGCTTTCTTT,CASSPVGGSNTEAFF
TRBD1,.,TRBV25-1,TRBJ1-4,TGTGCCAGCAGTCCCGGGACAGGGCCTAATGAAAAACTGTTTTTT,CASSPGTGPNEKLFF
.,.,TRBV3-1/TRBV3-2,TRBJ2-5,TGTGCCAGCAGCCAAGGGCTAGCGCAGACCCAGTACTTC,CASSQGLAQTQYF
.,.,TRBV7-9,TRBJ2-7,TGTGCCAGCAGCTTCAGAGAACTAGCCGACGAGCAGTACTTC,CASSFRELADEQYF
.,.,TRBV11-1,TRBJ2-3,TGTGCCAGCAGCTCTTGGACTCCAGGGGGCACAGATACGCAGTATTTT,CASSSWTPGGTDTQYF
TRBD2,.,TRBV7-6,TRBJ2-3,TGTGCCAGCAGCACCCGAGTGGGGGGACTAGATACTAGCACAGATACGCAGTATTTT,CASSTRVGGLDTSTDTQYF
.,once,TRBV7-9,TRBJ2-1,TGTGCCAGCAGCTTAGGCCCAATCCGTGAGCAGTTCTTC,CASSLGPIREQFF
TRBD1,.,TRBV2,TRBJ1-2,TGTGCCAGCGATCCAGGGGGAATATTTGGCTACACCTTC,CASDPGGIFGYTF
.,.,TRBV19,TRBJ2-5,TGTGCCAGTAGTCGTGAAACAGGGAGCTCTGGGACCCAGTACTTC,CASSRETGSSGTQYF
.,.,TRBV10-2,TRBJ1-1,TGCGCCAGCAGCGGGGCGTTCGGGTCCGCTGAAGCTTTCTTT,CASSGAFGSAEAFF
.,.,TRBV2,TRBJ1-1,TGTGCCAGCAAGGGCAGGGGGAACACTGAAGCTTTCTTT,CASKGRGNTEAFF
TRBD2,.,TRBV7-9,TRBJ2-3,TGTGCCAGCAGCTTTAGCGGGGCGACCACAGATACGCAGTATTTT,CASSFSGATTDTQYF
.,.,TRBV16,TRBJ1-4,TGTGCCAGCAGCCCCTTTAGGACACCTAATGAAAAACTGTTTTTT,CASSPFRTPNEKLFF
.,.,TRBV27,TRBJ2-1,TGTGCCAGCAGGGGACTCGGACTTGGAGGGAGCGATGAGCAGTTCTTC,CASRGLGLGGSDEQFF
.,.,TRBV23-1,TRBJ1-4,TGCGCCAGCAGTCAATCGGGGGGGCAGGGTGAAAAACTGTTTTTT,CASSQSGGQGEKLFF
.,.,TRBV19,TRBJ1-2,TGTGCCAGTAGTCCGGGACCCACGAAAAGGGGCTACACCTTC,CASSPGPTKRGYTF
.,.,TRBV27,TRBJ1-5,TGTGCCAGCAGTTTACAGGGTCGGCAGCCCCAGCATTTT,CASSLQGRQPQHF
.,.,TRBV3-1/TRBV3-2,TRBJ1-1,TGTGCCAGCAGCCAAAGGAGGCCCTTGAACACTGAAGCTTTCTTT,CASSQRRPLNTEAFF
TRBD2,once,TRBV19,TRBJ2-5,TGTGCCAGTAGTATTGGGAGCGGGGGCACTGGGGAGACCCAGTACTTC,CASSIGSGGTGETQYF
.,.,TRBV4-1,TRBJ1-5,TGCGCCAGCAGCCAAGGCGCGATCCGCTCCCCCAACCAGCCCCAGCATTTT,CASSQGAIRSPNQPQHF
.,.,TRBV28,TRBJ2-5,TGTGCCAGCAGTTTGGCAGGGGCGCAAGAGACCCAGTACTTC,CASSLAGAQETQYF
.,.,TRBV4-1,TRBJ1-3,TGCGCCAGCAGCCAAGCTCCTGCGGGAACCTCTGGAAACACCATATATTTT,CASSQAPAGTSGNTIYF
.,.,TRBV12-3/TRBV12-4,TRBJ2-7,TGTGCCAGCAGTTTATCTAGGGACGAGCAGTACTTC,CASSLSRDEQYF
.,.,TRBV7-2,TRBJ1-5,TGTGCCAGCAGCTTAGGGGCAGCCTATAGCAATCAGCCCCAGCATTTT,CASSLGAAYSNQPQHF
.,.,TRBV3-1/TRBV3-2,TRBJ1-5,TGTGCCAGCAGCCAATGGTCAGGCGATCAGCCCCAGCATTTT,CASSQWSGDQPQHF
TRBD2,.,TRBV7-2,TRBJ2-2,TGTGCCAGCAGCTTGTTAGCTAGCGGGAGCGGGGAGCTGTTTTTT,CASSLLASGSGELFF
.,.,TRBV27,TRBJ1-2,TGTGCCAGCAGTTTAAGGGGGATTAACTATGGCTACACCTTC,CASSLRGINYGYTF
.,.,TRBV3-1/TRBV3-2,TRBJ2-3,TGTGCCAGCAGCCAAGAGGGGGTAGGAGGGGCAGATACGCAGTATTTT,CASSQEGVGGADTQYF
TRBD1,.,TRBV2,TRBJ1-4,TGTGCCAGCAGTGTCCGGACAGGGGAAAAACTGTTTTTT,CASSVRTGEKLFF
.,.,TRBV6-5,TRBJ1-5,TGTGCCAGCAGTTACTCGGACCCAAGGGGCAATCAGCCCCAGCATTTT,CASSYSDPRGNQPQHF
TRBD1,once,TRBV6-4,TRBJ1-6,TGTGCCAGCAGTGACTCTTACAGGGGGAATTCACCCCTCCACTTT,CASSDSYRGNSPLHF
.,.,TRBV27,TRBJ1-1,TGTGCCAGCCAGGCGTGGGATAGGAACACTGAAGCTTTCTTT,CASQAWDRNTEAFF
TRBD2,.,TRBV19,TRBJ2-1,TGTGCCAGTACCCCGTGGAAAAGCGGGATTGAGCAGTTCTTC,CASTPWKSGIEQFF
TRBD2,.,TRBV3-1/TRBV3-2,TRBJ2-1,TGTGCCAGCAGCGAAACGACTAGCGGGGGTTACAATGAGCAGTTCTTC,CASSETTSGGYNEQFF
.,.,TRBV1,TRBJ2-2,TGCACCAGCAGCCAAGGCGGGGGCAGAGACACCGGGGAGCTGTTTTTT,CTSSQGGGRDTGELFF
.,.,TRBV10-2,TRBJ2-3,TGCGCCAGCAGCTGGACGGAGAACACAGATACGCAGTATTTT,CASSWTENTDTQYF
TRBD1,.,TRBV7-6,TRBJ1-1,TGTGCCAGCAGCCCTACCCCACAAAAGGACAGGGTGGGCACTGAAGCTTTCTTT,CASSPTPQKDRVGTEAFF
TRBD1,.,TRBV7-2,TRBJ1-6,TGTGCCAGCAGCCTAGGGGGCGGCCGTAATTCACCCCTCCACTTT,CASSLGGGRNSPLHF
.,.,TRBV6-7,TRBJ1-2,TGTGCCAGCAGTTACCCGGAAAGGCGGTGGGGCTACACCTTC,CASSYPERRWGYTF
.,.,TRBV7-9,TRBJ2-2,TGTGCCAGCAGCTTAGCGCTATCCCTGACAGGCCCCACCGGGGAGCTGTTTTTT,CASSLALSLTGPTGELFF
.,.,TRBV28,TRBJ1-1,TGTGCCACCCGGAGAGGGAACACTGAAGCTTTCTTT,CATRRGNTEAFF